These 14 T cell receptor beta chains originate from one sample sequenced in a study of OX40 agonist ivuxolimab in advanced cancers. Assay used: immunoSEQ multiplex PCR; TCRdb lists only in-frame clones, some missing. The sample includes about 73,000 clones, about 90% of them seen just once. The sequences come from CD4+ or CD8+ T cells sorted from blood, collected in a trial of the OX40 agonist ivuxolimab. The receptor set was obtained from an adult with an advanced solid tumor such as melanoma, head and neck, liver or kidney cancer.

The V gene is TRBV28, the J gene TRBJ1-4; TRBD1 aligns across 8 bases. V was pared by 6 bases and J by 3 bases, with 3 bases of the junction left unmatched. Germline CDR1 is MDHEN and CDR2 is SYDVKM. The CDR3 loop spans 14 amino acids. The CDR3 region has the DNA TGTGCCAGCAGACCAGGGGGCTCTAATGAAAAACTGTTTTTT. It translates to CASRPGGSNEKLFF.

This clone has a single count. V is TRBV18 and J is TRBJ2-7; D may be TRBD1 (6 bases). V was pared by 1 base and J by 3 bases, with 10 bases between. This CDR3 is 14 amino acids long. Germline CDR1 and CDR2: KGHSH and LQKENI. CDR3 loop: CASSPQQGFYEQYF. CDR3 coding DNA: TGTGCCAGCTCACCACAACAGGGATTCTACGAGCAGTACTTC.

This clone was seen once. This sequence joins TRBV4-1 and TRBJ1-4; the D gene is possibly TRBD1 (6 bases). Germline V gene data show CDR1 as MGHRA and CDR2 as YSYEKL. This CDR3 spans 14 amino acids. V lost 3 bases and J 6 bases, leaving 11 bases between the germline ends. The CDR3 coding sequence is TGCGCCAGCAGCCAGGCAAGGACAGATGAAAAACTGTTTTTT. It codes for CASSQARTDEKLFF.

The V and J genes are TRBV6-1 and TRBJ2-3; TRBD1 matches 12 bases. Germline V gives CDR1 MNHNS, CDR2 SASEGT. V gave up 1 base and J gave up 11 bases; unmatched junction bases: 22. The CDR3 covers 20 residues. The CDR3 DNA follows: TGTGCCAGCAGTGAAGGTCGGGGACAGGGGGCACCATCGAGGTTGGTGGGGCAGTATTTT. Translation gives CASSEGRGQGAPSRLVGQYF.

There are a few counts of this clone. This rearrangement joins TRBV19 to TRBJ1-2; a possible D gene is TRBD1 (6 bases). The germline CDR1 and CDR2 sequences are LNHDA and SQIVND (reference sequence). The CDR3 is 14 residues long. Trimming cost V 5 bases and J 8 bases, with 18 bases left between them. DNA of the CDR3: TGTGCCAGTAGTGCCTTACAGGGATCGGCAGGCTACACCTTC. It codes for CASSALQGSAGYTF.

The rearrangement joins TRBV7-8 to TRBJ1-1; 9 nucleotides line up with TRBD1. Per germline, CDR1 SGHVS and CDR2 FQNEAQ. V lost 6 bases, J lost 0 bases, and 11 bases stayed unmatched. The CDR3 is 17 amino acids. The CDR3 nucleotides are TGTGCCAGCAGACTAGGACAGGGGCCGAACCTGAACACTGAAGCTTTCTTT. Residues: CASRLGQGPNLNTEAFF.

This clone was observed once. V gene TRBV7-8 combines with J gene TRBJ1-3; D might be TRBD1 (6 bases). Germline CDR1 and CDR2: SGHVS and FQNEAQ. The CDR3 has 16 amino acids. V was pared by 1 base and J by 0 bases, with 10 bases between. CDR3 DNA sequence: TGTGCCAGCAGCTTAGTGAGAGGGGGCTCTGGAAACACCATATATTTT. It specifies CASSLVRGGSGNTIYF.

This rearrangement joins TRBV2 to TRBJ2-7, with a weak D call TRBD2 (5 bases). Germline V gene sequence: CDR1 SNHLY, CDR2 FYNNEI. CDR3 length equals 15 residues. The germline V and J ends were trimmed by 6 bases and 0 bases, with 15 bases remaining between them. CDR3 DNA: TGTGCCAGCAGGACCCCGGGGTCGAGCTCCTACGAGCAGTACTTC. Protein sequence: CASRTPGSSSYEQYF.

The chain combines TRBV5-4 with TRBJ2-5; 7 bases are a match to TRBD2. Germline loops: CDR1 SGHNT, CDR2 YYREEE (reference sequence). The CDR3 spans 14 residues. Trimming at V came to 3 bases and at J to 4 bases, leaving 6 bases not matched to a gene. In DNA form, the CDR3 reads TGTGCCAGCAGCTCCTTAGCGGGCGGAGAGACCCAGTACTTC. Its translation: CASSSLAGGETQYF.

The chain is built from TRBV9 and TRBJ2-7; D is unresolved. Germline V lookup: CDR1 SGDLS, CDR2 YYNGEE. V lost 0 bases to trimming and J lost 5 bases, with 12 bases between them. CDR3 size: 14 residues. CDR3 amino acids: CASSVGRLMNEQYF. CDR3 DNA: TGTGCCAGCAGCGTAGGAAGGCTAATGAACGAGCAGTACTTC.

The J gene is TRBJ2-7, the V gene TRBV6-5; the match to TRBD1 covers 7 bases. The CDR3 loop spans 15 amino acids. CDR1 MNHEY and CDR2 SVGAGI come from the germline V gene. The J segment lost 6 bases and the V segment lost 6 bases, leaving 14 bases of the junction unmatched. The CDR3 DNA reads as TGTGCCAGCAGACCCTCCCCGACAGGGTTTTTCGAGCAGTACTTC. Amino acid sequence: CASRPSPTGFFEQYF.

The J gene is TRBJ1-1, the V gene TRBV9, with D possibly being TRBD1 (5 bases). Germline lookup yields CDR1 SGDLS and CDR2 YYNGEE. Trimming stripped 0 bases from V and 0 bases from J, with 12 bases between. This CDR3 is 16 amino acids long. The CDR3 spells CASSVDPGTLNTEAFF. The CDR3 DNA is TGTGCCAGCAGCGTAGACCCAGGGACTCTGAACACTGAAGCTTTCTTT.

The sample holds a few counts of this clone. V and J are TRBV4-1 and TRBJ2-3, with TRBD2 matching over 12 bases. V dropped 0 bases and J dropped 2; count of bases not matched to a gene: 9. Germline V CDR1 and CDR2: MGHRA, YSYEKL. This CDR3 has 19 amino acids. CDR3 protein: CASSQEPSGRAPPTDTQYF. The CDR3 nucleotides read TGCGCCAGCAGCCAAGAGCCTAGCGGGAGGGCGCCCCCCACAGATACGCAGTATTTT.

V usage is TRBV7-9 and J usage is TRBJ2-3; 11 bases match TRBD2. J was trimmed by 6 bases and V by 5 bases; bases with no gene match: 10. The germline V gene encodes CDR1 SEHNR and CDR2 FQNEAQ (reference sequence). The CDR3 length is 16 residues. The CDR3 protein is CASSLLGTSGRDTQYF. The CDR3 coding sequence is TGTGCCAGCAGCCTGTTGGGGACTAGCGGTAGGGATACGCAGTATTTT.